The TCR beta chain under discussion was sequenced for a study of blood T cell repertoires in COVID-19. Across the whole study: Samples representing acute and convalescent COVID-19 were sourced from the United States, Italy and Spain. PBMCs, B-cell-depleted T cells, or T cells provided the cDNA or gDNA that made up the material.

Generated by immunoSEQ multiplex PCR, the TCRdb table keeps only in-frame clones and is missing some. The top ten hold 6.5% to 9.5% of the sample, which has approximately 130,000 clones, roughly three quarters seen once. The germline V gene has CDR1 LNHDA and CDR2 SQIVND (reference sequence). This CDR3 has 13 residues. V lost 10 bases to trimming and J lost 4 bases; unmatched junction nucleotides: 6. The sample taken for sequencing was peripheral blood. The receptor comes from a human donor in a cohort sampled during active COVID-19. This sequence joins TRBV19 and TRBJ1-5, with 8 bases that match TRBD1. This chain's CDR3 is CATSDRENQPQHF. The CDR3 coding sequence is TGTGCCACTTCGGACAGGGAGAATCAGCCCCAGCATTTT.